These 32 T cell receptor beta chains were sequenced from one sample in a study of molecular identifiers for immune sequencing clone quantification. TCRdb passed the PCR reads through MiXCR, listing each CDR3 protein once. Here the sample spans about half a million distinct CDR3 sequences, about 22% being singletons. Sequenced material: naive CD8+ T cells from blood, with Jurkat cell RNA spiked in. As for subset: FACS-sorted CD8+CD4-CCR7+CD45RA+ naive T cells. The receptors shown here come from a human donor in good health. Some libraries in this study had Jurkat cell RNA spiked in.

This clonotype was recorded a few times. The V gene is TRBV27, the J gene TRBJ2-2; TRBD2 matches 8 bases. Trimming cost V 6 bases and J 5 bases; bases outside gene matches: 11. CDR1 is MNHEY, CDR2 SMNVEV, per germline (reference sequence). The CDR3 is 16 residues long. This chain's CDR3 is CASSPFGGADTGELFF. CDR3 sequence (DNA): TGTGCCAGCAGCCCATTCGGGGGGGCGGATACCGGGGAGCTGTTTTTT.

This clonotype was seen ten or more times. DNA of the CDR3: TGTGCCAGCAGTTTTCCCTTTCCTTACGAGCAGTACTTC. This codes for CASSFPFPYEQYF. The rearrangement joins TRBV28 to TRBJ2-7; D not certain. V was pared by 3 bases and J by 4 bases, with 10 bases between. The CDR3 sequence is 13 residues long. The germline CDR1 and CDR2 sequences are MDHEN and SYDVKM.

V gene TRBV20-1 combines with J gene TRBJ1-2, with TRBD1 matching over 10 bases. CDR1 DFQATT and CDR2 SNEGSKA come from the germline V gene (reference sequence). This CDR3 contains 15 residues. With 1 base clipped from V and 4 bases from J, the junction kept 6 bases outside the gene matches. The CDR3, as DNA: TGCAGTGCTAGAGTAAAAGGGACAGGGGCCTATGGCTACACCTTC. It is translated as CSARVKGTGAYGYTF.

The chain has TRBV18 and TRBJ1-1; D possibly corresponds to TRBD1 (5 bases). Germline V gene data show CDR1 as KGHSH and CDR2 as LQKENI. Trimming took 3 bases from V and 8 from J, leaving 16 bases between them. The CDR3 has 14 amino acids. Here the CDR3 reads CASSPPRDGLEAFF. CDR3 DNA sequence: TGTGCCAGCTCACCTCCCCGGGACGGACTAGAAGCTTTCTTT.

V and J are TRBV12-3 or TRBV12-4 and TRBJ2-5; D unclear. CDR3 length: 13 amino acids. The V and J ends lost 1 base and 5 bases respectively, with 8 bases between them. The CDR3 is CASSLGGFETQYF. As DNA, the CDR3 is TGTGCCAGCAGTTTAGGTGGTTTTGAGACCCAGTACTTC.

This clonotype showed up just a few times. The chain's CDR3 is CASQMSGLAGGHSPLNTQYF. As DNA, the CDR3 is TGTGCCAGCCAAATGTCGGGGCTAGCGGGAGGCCACTCGCCATTGAATACGCAGTATTTT. V and J are TRBV2 and TRBJ2-3; TRBD2 aligns across 11 bases. Germline V gene sequence: CDR1 SNHLY, CDR2 FYNNEI. The length of the CDR3 is 20 residues. Losses at the gene ends were 8 bases for V and 7 bases for J; bases not matched to a gene: 26. The whole variable domain, remainder taken from reference TRBV2 and TRBJ2-3, is EPEVTQTPSHQVTQMGQEVILRCVPISNHLYFYWYRQILGQKVEFLVSFYNNEISEKSEIFDDQFSVERPDGSNFTLKIRSTKLEDSAMYFCASQMSGLAGGHSPLNTQYFGPGTRLTVL.

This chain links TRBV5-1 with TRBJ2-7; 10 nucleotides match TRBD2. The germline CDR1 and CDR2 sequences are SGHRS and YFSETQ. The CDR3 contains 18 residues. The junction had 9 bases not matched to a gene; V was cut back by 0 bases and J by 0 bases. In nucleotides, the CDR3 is TGCGCCAGCAGCTTGGAGGCTAGCGGGAGCCTGTCCTCCTACGAGCAGTACTTC. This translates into CASSLEASGSLSSYEQYF.

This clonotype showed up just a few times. CDR3 region: CASSISGDPSYEQYF. The CDR3 region has the DNA TGTGCCAGTAGTATATCAGGGGACCCCTCCTACGAGCAGTACTTC. The rearrangement uses TRBV19 and TRBJ2-7, with a tentative D call TRBD1 (6 bases). V shed 2 bases and J shed 0 bases, with 11 bases lying between them. CDR3 length equals 15 residues. Germline values: CDR1 LNHDA, CDR2 SQIVND (reference sequence).

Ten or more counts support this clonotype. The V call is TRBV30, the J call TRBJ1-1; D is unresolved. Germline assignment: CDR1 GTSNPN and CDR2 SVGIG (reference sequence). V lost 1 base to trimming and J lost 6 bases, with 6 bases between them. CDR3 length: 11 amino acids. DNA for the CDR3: TGTGCCTGGAGTGGAGGAGCTGAAGCTTTCTTT. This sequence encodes CAWSGGAEAFF.

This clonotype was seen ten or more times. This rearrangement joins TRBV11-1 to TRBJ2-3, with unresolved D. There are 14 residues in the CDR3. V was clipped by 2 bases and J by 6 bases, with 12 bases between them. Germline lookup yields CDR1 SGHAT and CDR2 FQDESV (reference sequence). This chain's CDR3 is CASSLWVGMDTQYF. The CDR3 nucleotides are TGTGCCAGCAGCTTATGGGTAGGAATGGATACGCAGTATTTT.

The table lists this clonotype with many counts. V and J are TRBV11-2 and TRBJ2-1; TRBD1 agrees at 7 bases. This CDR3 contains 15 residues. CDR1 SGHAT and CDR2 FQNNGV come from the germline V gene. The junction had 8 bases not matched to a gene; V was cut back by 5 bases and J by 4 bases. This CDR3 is CASSLRDSQYNEQFF. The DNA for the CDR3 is TGTGCCAGCAGCCTCCGGGACAGCCAATACAATGAGCAGTTCTTC.

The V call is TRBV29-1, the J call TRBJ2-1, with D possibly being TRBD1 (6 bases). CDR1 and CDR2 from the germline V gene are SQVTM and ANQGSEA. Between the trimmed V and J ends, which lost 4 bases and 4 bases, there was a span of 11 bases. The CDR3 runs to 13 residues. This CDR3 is CSVVQGEYNEQFF. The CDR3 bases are TGCAGCGTTGTACAGGGAGAATACAATGAGCAGTTCTTC.

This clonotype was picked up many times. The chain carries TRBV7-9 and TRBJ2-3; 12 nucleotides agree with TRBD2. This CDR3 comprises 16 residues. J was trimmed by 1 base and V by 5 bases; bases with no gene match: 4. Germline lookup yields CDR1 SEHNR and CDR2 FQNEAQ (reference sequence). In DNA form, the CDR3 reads TGTGCCAGCAGCGCTGGACTAGCGGGGCGCACAGATACGCAGTATTTT. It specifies CASSAGLAGRTDTQYF.

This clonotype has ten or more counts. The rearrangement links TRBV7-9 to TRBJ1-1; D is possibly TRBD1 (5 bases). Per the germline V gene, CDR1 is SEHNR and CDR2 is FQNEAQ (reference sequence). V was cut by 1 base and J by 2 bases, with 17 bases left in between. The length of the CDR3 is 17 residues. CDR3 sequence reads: CASSLGRTYGGNTEAFF. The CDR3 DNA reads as TGTGCCAGCAGCTTAGGACGTACGTATGGGGGAAACACTGAAGCTTTCTTT.

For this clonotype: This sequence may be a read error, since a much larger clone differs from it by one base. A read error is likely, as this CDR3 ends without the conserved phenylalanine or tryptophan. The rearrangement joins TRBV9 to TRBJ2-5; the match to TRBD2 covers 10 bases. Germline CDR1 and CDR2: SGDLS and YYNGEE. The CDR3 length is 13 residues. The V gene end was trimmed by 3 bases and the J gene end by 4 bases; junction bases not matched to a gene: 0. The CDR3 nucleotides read TGTGCCAGCAGCGGGACTAGCGGAGAGACCCAGTACCTC. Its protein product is CASSGTSGETQYL.

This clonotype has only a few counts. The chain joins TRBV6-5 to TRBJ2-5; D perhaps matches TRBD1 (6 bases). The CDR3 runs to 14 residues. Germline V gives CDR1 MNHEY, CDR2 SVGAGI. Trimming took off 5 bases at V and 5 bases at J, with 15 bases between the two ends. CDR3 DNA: TGTGCCAGCAGTCCGCGACAGGATTGGGAGACCCAGTACTTC. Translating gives CASSPRQDWETQYF.

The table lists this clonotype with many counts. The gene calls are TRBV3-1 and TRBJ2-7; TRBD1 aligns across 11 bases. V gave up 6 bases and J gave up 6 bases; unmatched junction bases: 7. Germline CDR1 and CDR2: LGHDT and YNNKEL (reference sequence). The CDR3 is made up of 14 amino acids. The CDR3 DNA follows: TGTGCCAGCAGTCCCGGACAGGGGGCAAGCGAGCAGTACTTC. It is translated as CASSPGQGASEQYF.

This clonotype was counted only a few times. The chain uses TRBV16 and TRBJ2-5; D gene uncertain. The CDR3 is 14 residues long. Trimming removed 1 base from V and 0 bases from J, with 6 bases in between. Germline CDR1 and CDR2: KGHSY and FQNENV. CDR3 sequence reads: CASSQFSDQETQYF. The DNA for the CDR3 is TGTGCCAGCAGCCAATTTTCGGACCAAGAGACCCAGTACTTC.

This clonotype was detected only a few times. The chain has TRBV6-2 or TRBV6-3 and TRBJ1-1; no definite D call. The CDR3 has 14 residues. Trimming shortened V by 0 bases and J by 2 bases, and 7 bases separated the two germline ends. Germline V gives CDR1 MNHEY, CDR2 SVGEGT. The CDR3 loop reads CASSYSSHNTEAFF. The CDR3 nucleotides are TGTGCCAGCAGTTACTCAAGTCATAACACTGAAGCTTTCTTT.

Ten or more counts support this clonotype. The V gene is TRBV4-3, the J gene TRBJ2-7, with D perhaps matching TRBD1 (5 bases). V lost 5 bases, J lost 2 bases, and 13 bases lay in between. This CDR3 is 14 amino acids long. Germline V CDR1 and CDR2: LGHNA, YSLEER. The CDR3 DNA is TGCGCCAGCAGCTCATGGGCAGGGACCTACGAGCAGTACTTC. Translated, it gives CASSSWAGTYEQYF.

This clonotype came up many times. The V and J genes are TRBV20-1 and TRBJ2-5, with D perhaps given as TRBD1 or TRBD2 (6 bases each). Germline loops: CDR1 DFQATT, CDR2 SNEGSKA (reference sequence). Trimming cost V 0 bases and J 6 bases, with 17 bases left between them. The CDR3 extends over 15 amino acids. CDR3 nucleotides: TGCAGTGCTAGAGACGATGGGGGGCCGTTAAAGACCCAGTACTTC. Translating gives CSARDDGGPLKTQYF.

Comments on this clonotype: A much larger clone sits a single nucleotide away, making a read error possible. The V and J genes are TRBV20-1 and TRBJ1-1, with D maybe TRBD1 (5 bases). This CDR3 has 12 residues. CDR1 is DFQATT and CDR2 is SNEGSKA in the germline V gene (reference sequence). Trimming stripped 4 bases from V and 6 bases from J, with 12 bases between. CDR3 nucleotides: TGCAGTGCTACGGACACAGCCCCTGAAGCTTTCTTT. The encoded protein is CSATDTAPEAFF.

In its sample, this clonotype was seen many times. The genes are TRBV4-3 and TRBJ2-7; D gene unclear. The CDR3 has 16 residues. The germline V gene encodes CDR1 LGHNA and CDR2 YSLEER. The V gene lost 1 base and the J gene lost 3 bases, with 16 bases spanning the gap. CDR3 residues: CASSQGTAVSNYEQYF. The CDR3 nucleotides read TGCGCCAGCAGCCAAGGGACGGCCGTTTCTAACTACGAGCAGTACTTC.

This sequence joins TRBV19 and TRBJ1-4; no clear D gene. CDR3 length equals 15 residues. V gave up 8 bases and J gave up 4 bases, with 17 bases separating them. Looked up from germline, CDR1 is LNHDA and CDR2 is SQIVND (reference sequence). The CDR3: CASGFSGSYNEKLFF. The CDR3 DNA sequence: TGTGCCAGTGGATTCTCCGGAAGTTATAATGAAAAACTGTTTTTT. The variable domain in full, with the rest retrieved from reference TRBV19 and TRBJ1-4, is DGGITQSPKYLFRKEGQNVTLSCEQNLNHDAMYWYRQDPGQGLRLIYYSQIVNDFQKGDIAEGYSVSREKKESFPLTVTSAQKNPTAFYLCASGFSGSYNEKLFFGSGTQLSVL.

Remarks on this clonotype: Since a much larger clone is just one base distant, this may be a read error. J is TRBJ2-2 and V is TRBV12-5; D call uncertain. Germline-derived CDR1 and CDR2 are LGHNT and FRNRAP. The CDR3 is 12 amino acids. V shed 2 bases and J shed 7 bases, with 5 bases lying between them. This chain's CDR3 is CASGLSLGELFF. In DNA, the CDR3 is TGTGCTAGTGGTTTGTCCCTCGGGGAGCTGTTTTTT. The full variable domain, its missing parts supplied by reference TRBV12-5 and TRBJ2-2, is DARVTQTPRHKVTEMGQEVTMRCQPILGHNTVFWYRQTMMQGLELLAYFRNRAPLDDSGMPKDRFSAEMPDATLATLKIQPSEPRDSAVYFCASGLSLGELFFGEGSRLTVL.

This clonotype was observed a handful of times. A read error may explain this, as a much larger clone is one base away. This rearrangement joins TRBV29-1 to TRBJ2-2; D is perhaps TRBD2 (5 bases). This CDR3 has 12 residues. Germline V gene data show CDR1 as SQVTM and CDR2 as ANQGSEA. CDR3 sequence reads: CCGGEGTGELFF. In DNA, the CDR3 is TGCTGCGGTGGAGAGGGCACCGGGGAGCTGTTTTTT.

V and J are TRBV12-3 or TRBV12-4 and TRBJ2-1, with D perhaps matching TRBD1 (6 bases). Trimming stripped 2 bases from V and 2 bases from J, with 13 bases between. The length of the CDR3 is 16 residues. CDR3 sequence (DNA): TGTGCCAGCAGTTTAAGGTTAGGGACACCCTACAATGAGCAGTTCTTC. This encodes CASSLRLGTPYNEQFF.

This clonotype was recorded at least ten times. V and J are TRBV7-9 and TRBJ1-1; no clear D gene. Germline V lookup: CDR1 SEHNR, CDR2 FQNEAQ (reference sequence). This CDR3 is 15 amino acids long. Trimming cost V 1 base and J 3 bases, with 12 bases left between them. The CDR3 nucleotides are TGTGCCAGCAGCTTAGGGCTGGGATTGCACACTGAAGCTTTCTTT. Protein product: CASSLGLGLHTEAFF.

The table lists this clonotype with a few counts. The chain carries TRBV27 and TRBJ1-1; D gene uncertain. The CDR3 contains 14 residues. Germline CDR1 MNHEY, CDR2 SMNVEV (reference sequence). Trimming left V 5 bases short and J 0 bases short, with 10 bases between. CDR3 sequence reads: CASSAQRVNTEAFF. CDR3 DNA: TGTGCCAGCAGTGCGCAAAGAGTGAACACTGAAGCTTTCTTT.

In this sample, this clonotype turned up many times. As DNA, the CDR3 is TGTGCCAGCAGCTCACCACTGGGGGACCAAGAGACCCAGTACTTC. Its translation: CASSSPLGDQETQYF. This chain joins TRBV7-6 and TRBJ2-5; D could derive from TRBD1 or TRBD2 (5 bases each). Trimming shortened V by 4 bases and J by 0 bases, and 12 bases separated the two germline ends. Germline V gene lookup returns CDR1 SGHVS and CDR2 FNYEAQ. The CDR3 spans 15 residues.

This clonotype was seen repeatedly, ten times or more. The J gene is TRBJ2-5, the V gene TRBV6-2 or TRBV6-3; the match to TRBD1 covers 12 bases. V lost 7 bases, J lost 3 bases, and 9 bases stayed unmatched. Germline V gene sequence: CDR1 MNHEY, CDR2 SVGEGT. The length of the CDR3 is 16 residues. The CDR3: CASNLPGTGGEETQYF. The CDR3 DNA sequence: TGTGCCAGCAACTTACCCGGGACAGGGGGCGAAGAGACCCAGTACTTC.

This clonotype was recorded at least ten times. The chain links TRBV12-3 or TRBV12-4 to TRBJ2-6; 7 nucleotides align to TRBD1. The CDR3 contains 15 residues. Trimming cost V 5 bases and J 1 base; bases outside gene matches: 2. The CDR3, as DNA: TGTGCCAGCAGTATACAGGGGTCTGGGGCCAACGTCCTGACTTTC. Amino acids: CASSIQGSGANVLTF.